This is a list of T cell receptor beta chains from one sample in a study of cytomegalovirus exposure and HLA in healthy donors. Some clones are missing from TCRdb's copy, which holds only in-frame ones; the method was immunoSEQ multiplex PCR. The profile shows 75,000 to 100,000 clones, 70% to 80% of them singletons. The sequencing sample was made of PBMCs. Source of these receptors: a woman aged 55-69 years in good health and CMV-seropositive. CDR3s include the opening cysteine and the closing phenylalanine or tryptophan. Fields, in order: J gene, V gene, D gene, clone size, CDR3 protein, CDR3 DNA. A D gene is named only where the DNA matches it firmly. The size field is filled for only some rows; it gives once, few, many or a size class.

TRBJ2-4	TRBV19	TRBD1	.	CASSIDGTGPQNIQYF	TGTGCCAGTAGTATAGACGGGACAGGCCCCCAAAACATTCAGTACTTC
TRBJ1-1	TRBV28	TRBD1	.	CASSVRTGFNSPYNGAFF	TGTGCCAGCAGTGTAAGGACAGGGTTTAACTCCCCCTATAATGGGGCTTTCTTT
TRBJ2-1	TRBV7-3	TRBD2	few	CASSARLAGRNEQFF	TGTGCCAGCAGCGCCAGACTAGCGGGGAGAAATGAGCAGTTCTTC
TRBJ2-1	TRBV4-2	TRBD2	.	CASSQGGLGNNEQFF	TGTGCCAGCAGCCAAGGCGGACTAGGTAACAATGAGCAGTTCTTC
TRBJ2-7	TRBV30	TRBD2	.	CAWSSRKGEGYEQYF	TGTGCCTGGAGTTCACGGAAAGGGGAGGGGTACGAGCAGTACTTC
TRBJ2-1	TRBV29-1	.	.	CSVECANNEQFF	TGCAGCGTTGAATGCGCAAACAATGAGCAGTTCTTC
TRBJ1-1	TRBV7-2	.	.	CASSSGVNTEAFF	TGTGCCAGCAGCTCAGGGGTTAACACTGAAGCTTTCTTT
TRBJ1-5	TRBV19	.	.	CASSIDLQGGTIGQPQHF	TGTGCCAGTAGTATAGATCTTCAAGGCGGAACAATTGGGCAGCCCCAGCATTTT
TRBJ2-7	TRBV30	.	.	CAWTGFDEQYF	TGTGCCTGGACAGGGTTCGACGAGCAGTACTTC
TRBJ2-7	TRBV14	.	.	CASSQYGRGSSYEQYF	TGTGCCAGCAGCCAATACGGCAGGGGTTCGTCTTACGAGCAGTACTTC
TRBJ1-1	TRBV19	TRBD1	.	CASSRTGDTEAFF	TGTGCCAGTAGTCGTACAGGGGATACTGAAGCTTTCTTT
TRBJ2-3	TRBV6-1	TRBD2	.	CASSGRGREGDTQYF	TGTGCCAGCAGCGGTCGGGGGAGGGAGGGAGATACGCAGTATTTT
TRBJ1-2	TRBV7-2	TRBD1	once	CASSLGNPGQGGNTF	TGTGCCAGCAGCTTAGGGAATCCGGGACAGGGAGGAAACACCTTC
TRBJ1-2	TRBV5-1	TRBD1	.	CASSAGQGVGGYTF	TGCGCCAGCAGCGCCGGACAGGGCGTCGGTGGCTACACCTTC
TRBJ1-1	TRBV27	.	.	CASSLSMEAEAFF	TGTGCCAGCAGTTTATCGATGGAGGCTGAAGCTTTCTTT
TRBJ2-7	TRBV4-2	TRBD2	.	CASSHPHGRISEQYF	TGTGCCAGCAGCCACCCTCACGGGAGGATAAGCGAGCAGTACTTC
TRBJ2-7	TRBV9	TRBD1	.	CASSFSSGTAYEQYF	TGTGCCAGCAGCTTTAGTTCCGGGACAGCCTACGAGCAGTACTTC
TRBJ1-2	TRBV2	TRBD1	.	CASTVSQGDGYTF	TGTGCCAGCACGGTCAGTCAGGGGGATGGCTACACCTTC
TRBJ2-3	TRBV27	TRBD2	.	CASSRTGGPTDTQYF	TGTGCCAGCAGTCGGACGGGGGGGCCGACAGATACGCAGTATTTT
TRBJ2-2	TRBV25-1	.	.	CASSEWVGDPNTGELFF	TGTGCCAGCAGTGAATGGGTGGGAGACCCGAACACCGGGGAGCTGTTTTTT
TRBJ2-7	TRBV7-3	TRBD1	.	CASSLSRGPSAVIF	TGTGCCAGCAGCTTATCGAGGGGGCCCTCAGCTGTTATCTTC
TRBJ2-1	TRBV6-5	.	.	CASSYSKVPGVNEQFF	TGTGCCAGCAGTTACTCGAAGGTCCCGGGGGTCAATGAGCAGTTCTTC
TRBJ1-1	TRBV6-1	.	.	CASIEGGDTEAFF	TGTGCCAGCATAGAAGGGGGGGACACTGAAGCTTTCTTT
TRBJ2-1	TRBV30	TRBD2	.	CAWSTGTSGYNEQFF	TGTGCCTGGAGTACCGGGACTAGCGGCTACAATGAGCAGTTCTTC
TRBJ1-2	TRBV28	.	.	CASTSPGGDYGYTF	TGTGCCAGCACTTCGCCTGGGGGCGATTATGGCTACACCTTC
TRBJ1-1	TRBV27	TRBD1	.	CASSSLPTGATEAFF	TGTGCCAGCAGTTCCCTCCCGACAGGGGCAACTGAAGCTTTCTTT
TRBJ1-2	TRBV19	.	.	CASRISTGGAGRYTF	TGTGCCAGTAGAATATCGACAGGAGGCGCGGGTCGCTACACCTTC
TRBJ2-3	TRBV29-1	TRBD1	.	CSADRGIGDTQYF	TGCAGCGCGGACAGGGGGATTGGAGATACGCAGTATTTT
TRBJ2-7	TRBV5-1	TRBD2	.	CASSIGTSGYEQYF	TGCGCCAGCAGCATCGGGACTAGCGGCTACGAGCAGTACTTC
TRBJ1-1	TRBV15	.	few	CATSGRPLRGAEAFF	TGTGCCACCAGCGGGAGGCCCCTTCGAGGAGCTGAAGCTTTCTTT
TRBJ2-3	TRBV9	TRBD2	.	CASSSGLAGGADTQYF	TGTGCCAGCAGCTCCGGACTAGCGGGAGGGGCAGATACGCAGTATTTT
TRBJ2-7	TRBV2	.	.	CASSRYEQYF	TGTGCCAGCAGCCGCTACGAGCAGTACTTC
TRBJ1-2	TRBV29-1	.	.	CSVGGRQGTYGYTF	TGCAGCGTTGGTGGTCGTCAGGGTACCTATGGCTACACCTTC
TRBJ2-1	TRBV20-1	.	once	CSARGGHLGFF	TGCAGTGCTAGAGGAGGCCATCTCGGGTTCTTC
TRBJ1-4	TRBV7-9	TRBD1	.	CASSSGQGAREKLFF	TGTGCCAGCAGCTCGGGACAGGGGGCGAGGGAAAAACTGTTTTTT
TRBJ2-1	TRBV7-2	.	.	CASSFSGAVRNEQFF	TGTGCCAGCAGCTTTAGTGGGGCGGTTCGCAATGAGCAGTTCTTC
TRBJ1-2	TRBV2	.	once	CASSEQGMVFYGYTF	TGTGCCAGCAGTGAACAGGGCATGGTTTTCTATGGCTACACCTTC
TRBJ1-1	TRBV5-4	.	few	CASSTGNLNTEAFF	TGTGCCAGCAGCACAGGAAATTTGAACACTGAAGCTTTCTTT
TRBJ1-4	TRBV5-1	TRBD1	few	CASSFRGRGEKLFF	TGCGCCAGCAGCTTCAGGGGGCGCGGGGAAAAACTGTTTTTT
TRBJ1-5	TRBV29-1	.	few	CSAGGGGVGQPQHF	TGCAGCGCGGGGGGAGGGGGAGTGGGTCAGCCCCAGCATTTT
TRBJ2-7	TRBV7-9	TRBD1	once	CASSRQGAPEQYF	TGTGCCAGCAGCCGACAGGGGGCCCCCGAGCAGTACTTC
TRBJ2-2	TRBV6-1	.	few	CASSERMVEGLGWTGELFF	TGTGCCAGCAGTGAACGAATGGTCGAGGGTCTTGGTTGGACCGGGGAGCTGTTTTTT
TRBJ2-3	TRBV4-2	TRBD2	once	CASSQVGLAGVVTDTQYF	TGTGCCAGCAGCCAAGTGGGACTAGCGGGAGTGGTCACAGATACGCAGTATTTT
TRBJ1-5	TRBV27	.	.	CASSWVGGSNQPQHF	TGTGCCAGCAGTTGGGTTGGAGGAAGCAATCAGCCCCAGCATTTT
TRBJ1-2	TRBV18	TRBD1	.	CASSPTGTGANYGYTF	TGTGCCAGCTCACCAACGGGGACAGGAGCTAACTATGGCTACACCTTC
TRBJ1-2	TRBV6-6	.	.	CASSYSGGTAYGYTF	TGTGCCAGCAGTTACTCGGGGGGGACTGCCTATGGCTACACCTTC
TRBJ2-7	TRBV11-2	.	.	CASSSSRAGAFYEQYF	TGTGCCAGCTCCTCGAGCCGAGCGGGTGCTTTCTACGAGCAGTACTTC
TRBJ2-4	TRBV5-4	TRBD2	once	CASSLVGTSGSSAKNIQYF	TGTGCCAGCAGCTTGGTGGGGACTAGCGGGAGTTCCGCCAAAAACATTCAGTACTTC
TRBJ1-1	TRBV5-5	.	.	CASSLVSGTEAFF	TGTGCCAGCAGCTTGGTGTCGGGGACTGAAGCTTTCTTT
TRBJ2-3	TRBV27	.	.	CASSLYSRYYTDTQYF	TGTGCCAGCAGTTTATACAGTCGGTATTACACAGATACGCAGTATTTT